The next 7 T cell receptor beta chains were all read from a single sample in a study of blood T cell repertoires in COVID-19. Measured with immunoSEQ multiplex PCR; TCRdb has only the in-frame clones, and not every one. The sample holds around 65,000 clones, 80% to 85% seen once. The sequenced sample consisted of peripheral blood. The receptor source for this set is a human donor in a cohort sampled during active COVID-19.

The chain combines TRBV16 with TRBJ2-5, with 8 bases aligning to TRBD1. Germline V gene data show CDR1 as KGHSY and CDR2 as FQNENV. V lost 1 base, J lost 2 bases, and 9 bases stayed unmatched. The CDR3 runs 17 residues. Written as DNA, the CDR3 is TGTGCCAGCAGCCAATGGGGAACAGGGGGAAAGCAAGAGACCCAGTACTTC. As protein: CASSQWGTGGKQETQYF.

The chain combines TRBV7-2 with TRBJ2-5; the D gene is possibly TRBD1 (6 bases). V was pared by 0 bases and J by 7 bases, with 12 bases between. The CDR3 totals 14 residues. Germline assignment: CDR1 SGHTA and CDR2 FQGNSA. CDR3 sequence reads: CASSLADRSTTQYF. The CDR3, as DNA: TGTGCCAGCAGCTTAGCAGACAGGAGCACGACCCAGTACTTC.

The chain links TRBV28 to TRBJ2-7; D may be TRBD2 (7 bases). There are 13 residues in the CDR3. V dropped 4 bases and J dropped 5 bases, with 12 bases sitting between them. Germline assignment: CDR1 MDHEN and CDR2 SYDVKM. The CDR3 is CASSWGGRDEQYF. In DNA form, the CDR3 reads TGTGCCAGCAGTTGGGGGGGGCGTGACGAGCAGTACTTC.

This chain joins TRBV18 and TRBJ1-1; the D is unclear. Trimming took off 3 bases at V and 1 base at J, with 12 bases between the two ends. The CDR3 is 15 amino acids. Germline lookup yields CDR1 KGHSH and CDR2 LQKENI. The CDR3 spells CASSPKKTANTEAFF. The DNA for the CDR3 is TGTGCCAGCTCACCGAAGAAGACTGCGAACACTGAAGCTTTCTTT.

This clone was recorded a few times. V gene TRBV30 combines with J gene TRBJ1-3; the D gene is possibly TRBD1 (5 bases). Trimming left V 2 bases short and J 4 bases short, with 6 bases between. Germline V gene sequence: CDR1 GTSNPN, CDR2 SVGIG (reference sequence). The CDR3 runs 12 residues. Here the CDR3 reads CAWSPGGNTIYF. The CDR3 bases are TGTGCCTGGAGTCCAGGGGGAAACACCATATATTTT.

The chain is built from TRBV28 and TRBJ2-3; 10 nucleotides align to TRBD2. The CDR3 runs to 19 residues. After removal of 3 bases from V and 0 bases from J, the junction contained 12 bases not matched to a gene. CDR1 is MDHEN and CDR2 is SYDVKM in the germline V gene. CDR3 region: CASSFVSSGGAASTDTQYF. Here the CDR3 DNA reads TGTGCCAGCAGTTTTGTTTCTAGCGGGGGAGCTGCTAGCACAGATACGCAGTATTTT.

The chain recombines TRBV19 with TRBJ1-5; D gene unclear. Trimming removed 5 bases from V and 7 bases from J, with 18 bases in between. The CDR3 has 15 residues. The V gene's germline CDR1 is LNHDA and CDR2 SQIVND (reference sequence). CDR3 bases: TGTGCCAGTAGTGGCAGAGGCGGGAGGTACCAGCCCCAGCATTTT. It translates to CASSGRGGRYQPQHF.